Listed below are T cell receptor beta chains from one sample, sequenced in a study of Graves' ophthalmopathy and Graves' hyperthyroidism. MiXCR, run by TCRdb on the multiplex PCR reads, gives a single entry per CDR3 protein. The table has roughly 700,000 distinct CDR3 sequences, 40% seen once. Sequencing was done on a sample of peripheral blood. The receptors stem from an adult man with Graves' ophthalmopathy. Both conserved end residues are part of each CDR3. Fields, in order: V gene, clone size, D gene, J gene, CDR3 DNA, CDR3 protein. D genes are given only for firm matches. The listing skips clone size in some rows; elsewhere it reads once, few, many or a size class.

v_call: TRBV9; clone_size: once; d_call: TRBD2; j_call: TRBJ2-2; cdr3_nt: TGTGCCAGCGGGAAACCAGGACTAGCGGGGAACACCGGGGAGCTGTTTTTT; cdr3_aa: CASGKPGLAGNTGELFF
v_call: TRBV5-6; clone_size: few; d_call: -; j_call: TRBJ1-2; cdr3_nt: TGTGCCAGCAGCTTGATGCAGGGAAACTATGGCTACACCTTC; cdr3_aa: CASSLMQGNYGYTF
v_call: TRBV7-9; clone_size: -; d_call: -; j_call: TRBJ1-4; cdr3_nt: TGTGCTAGCAGCCTAAGTGAGGGCAATGAAAAACTGTTTTTT; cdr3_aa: CASSLSEGNEKLFF
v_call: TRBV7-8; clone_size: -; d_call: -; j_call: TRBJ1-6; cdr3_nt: TGTGCCAGCAGCCGGCGACAGGATGGGTCACCCCTCCACTTT; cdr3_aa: CASSRRQDGSPLHF
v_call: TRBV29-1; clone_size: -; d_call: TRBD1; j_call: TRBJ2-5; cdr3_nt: TGCAGCGTTGAAGACAGGGGGCAGGGTGGAGAGACCCAGTACTTC; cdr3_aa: CSVEDRGQGGETQYF
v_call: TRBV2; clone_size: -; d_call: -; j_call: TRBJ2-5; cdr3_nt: TGTGCCAGCGTTGAAACCCGGTGGGGAGCAGAGACCCAGTACTTC; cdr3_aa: CASVETRWGAETQYF
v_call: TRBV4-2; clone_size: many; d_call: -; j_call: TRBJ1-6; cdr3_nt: TGTGCCAGCAGCCAAGTGGATCCGAGTTCACCCCTCCACTTT; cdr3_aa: CASSQVDPSSPLHF
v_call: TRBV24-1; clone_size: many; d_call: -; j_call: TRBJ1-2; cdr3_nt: TGTGCCACCAGTGTAAGCAGAGACTATGGCTACACCTTC; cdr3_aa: CATSVSRDYGYTF
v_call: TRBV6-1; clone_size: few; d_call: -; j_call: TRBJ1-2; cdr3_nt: TGTGCCAGCACGACACCAATTGAGGGGTATGGCTACACCTTC; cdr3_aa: CASTTPIEGYGYTF
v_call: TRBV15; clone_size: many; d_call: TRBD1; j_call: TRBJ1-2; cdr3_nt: TGTGCCACCAGCAGAGAGACAGGGGCTTCGTTTGGCTACACCTTC; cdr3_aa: CATSRETGASFGYTF
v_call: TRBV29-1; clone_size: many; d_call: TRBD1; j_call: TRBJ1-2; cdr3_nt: TGCAGCGTTGGTTTGACAGGGGGCGCGGAAGGCTACACCTTC; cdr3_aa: CSVGLTGGAEGYTF
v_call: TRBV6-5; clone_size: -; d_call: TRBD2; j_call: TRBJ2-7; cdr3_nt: TGTGCCAGCAGTTACTCCGGACTAGCGGGAACCTACGAGCAGTACTTC; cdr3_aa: CASSYSGLAGTYEQYF
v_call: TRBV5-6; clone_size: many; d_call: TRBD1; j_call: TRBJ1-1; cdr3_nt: TGTGCCAGCAGCTTGCCCAGGGGGACTGAAGCTTTCTTT; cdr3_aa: CASSLPRGTEAFF
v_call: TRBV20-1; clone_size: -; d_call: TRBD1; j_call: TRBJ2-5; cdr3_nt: TGCAGCGGGGGACAGGGGGATTGGGAGACCCAGTACTTC; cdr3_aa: CSGGQGDWETQYF
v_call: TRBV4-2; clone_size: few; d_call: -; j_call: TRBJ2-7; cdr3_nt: TGTGCCAGCAGCCAAGAAGACCGAACCTACGAGCAGTACTTC; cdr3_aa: CASSQEDRTYEQYF
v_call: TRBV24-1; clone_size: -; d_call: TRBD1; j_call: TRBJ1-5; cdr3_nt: TGTGCCACCAGTGACCCGGACAGGGGATTTCGCAATCAGCCCCAGCATTTT; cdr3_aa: CATSDPDRGFRNQPQHF
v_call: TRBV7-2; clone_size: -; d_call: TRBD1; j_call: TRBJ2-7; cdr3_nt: TGTGCCAGCAGCTTACAGGGGGCAGGGTCCCACGAGCAGTACTTC; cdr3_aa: CASSLQGAGSHEQYF
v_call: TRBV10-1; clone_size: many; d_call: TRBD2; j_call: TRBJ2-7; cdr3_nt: TGCGCCAGCAGTGGGCTTCAGCGGGGATCGGTCGGATACGAGCAGTACTTC; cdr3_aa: CASSGLQRGSVGYEQYF
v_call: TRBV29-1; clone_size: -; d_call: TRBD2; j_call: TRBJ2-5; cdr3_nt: TGCAGTCGTCTAGCGGGGGGACAAGAGACCCAGTACTTC; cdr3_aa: CSRLAGGQETQYF
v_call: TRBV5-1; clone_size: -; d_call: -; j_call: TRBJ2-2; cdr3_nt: TGCGCCAGCAGCTTGAACAGGGTGGACACCGGGGAGCTGTTTTTT; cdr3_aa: CASSLNRVDTGELFF
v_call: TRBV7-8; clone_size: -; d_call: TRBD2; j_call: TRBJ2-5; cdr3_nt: TGTGCCAGCAGCCAAGAAGGTGCTAGCGGGAGGAGAGAGACCCAGTACTTC; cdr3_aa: CASSQEGASGRRETQYF
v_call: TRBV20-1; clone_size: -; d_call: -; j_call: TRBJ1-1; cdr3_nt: TGCAGTGCCCTTGGGAACACTGAAGCTTTCTTT; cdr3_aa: CSALGNTEAFF
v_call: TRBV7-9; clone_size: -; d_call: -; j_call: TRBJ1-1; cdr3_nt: TGTGCCAGCAGCCATTTTCGTAGGGACACTGAAGCTTTCTTT; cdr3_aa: CASSHFRRDTEAFF
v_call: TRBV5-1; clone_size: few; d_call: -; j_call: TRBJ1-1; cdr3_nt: TGCGCCAGCAGCTACTCATTTCAAACTAGAACCACTGAAGCTTTCTTT; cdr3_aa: CASSYSFQTRTTEAFF
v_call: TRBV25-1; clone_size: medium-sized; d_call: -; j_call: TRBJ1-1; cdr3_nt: TGTGCCAGTACAAAATCAGGGGTGTGGGGTGAAGCTTTCTTT; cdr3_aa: CASTKSGVWGEAFF
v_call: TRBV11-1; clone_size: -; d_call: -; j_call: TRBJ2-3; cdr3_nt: TGTGCCAGCAGCCGGCTCGGACTCAGCACAGATACGCAGTATTTT; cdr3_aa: CASSRLGLSTDTQYF
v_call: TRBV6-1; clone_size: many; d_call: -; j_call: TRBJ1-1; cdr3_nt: TGTGCCAGCAGTGAAGTGCGCACTGAAGCTTTCTTT; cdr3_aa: CASSEVRTEAFF
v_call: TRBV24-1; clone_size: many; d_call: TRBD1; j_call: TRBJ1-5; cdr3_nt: TGTGCCAGCACCCAACAGGGGGCGAGCAATCAGCCCCAGCATTTT; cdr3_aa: CASTQQGASNQPQHF
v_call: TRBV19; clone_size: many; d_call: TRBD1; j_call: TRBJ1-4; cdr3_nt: TGTGCCAGTAGTATAGATACCGGGACAGGTGGACAGCTGTTTTTT; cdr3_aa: CASSIDTGTGGQLFF
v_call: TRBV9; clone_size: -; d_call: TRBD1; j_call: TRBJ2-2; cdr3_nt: TGTGCCAGCAGCGTATCCGGACAGGGGGGATTCACCGGGGAGCTGTTTTTT; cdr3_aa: CASSVSGQGGFTGELFF
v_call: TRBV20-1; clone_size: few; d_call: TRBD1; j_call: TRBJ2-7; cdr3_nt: TGCAGTGCTAGAGCCCCAGGGGGCGAGCAGTACTTC; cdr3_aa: CSARAPGGEQYF
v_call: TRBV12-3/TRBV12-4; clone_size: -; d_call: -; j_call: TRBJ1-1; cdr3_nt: TGTGCCAGCAGTTTAGAGAGCCCGGCGGGCGAAGCTTTCTTT; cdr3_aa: CASSLESPAGEAFF
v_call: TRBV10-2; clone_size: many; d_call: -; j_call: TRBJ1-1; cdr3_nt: TGCGCCAGCAGGTTAACGAACACTGAAGCTTTCTTT; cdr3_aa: CASRLTNTEAFF
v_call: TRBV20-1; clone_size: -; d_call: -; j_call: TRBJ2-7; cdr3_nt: TGCAGTGCCGGAAGGGACATTTTTTCCTACGAGCAGTACTTC; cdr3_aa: CSAGRDIFSYEQYF
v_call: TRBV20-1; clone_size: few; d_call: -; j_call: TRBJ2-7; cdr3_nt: TGCAGTGCTAGAGATAGTATAGGGGCGTCCTACGAGCAGTACTTC; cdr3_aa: CSARDSIGASYEQYF
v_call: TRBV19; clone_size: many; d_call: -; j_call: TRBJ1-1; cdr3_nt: TGTGCCAGTATCCCGACAGATACCATGAACACTGAAGCTTTCTTT; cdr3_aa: CASIPTDTMNTEAFF
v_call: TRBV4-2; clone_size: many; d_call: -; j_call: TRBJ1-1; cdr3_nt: TGTGCCAGCAGCCCAGAAGGATACACTGAAGCTTTCTTT; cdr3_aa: CASSPEGYTEAFF
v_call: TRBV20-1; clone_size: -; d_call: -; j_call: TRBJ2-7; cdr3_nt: TGCAGTGCGAGAGAGGGGACATCGGCCTACGAGCAGTACTTC; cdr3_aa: CSAREGTSAYEQYF
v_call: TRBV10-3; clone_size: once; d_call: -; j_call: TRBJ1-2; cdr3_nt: TGTGCCATCAGTGAGTCGTGGGCCGGGGATCACTATGGCTACACCTTC; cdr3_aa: CAISESWAGDHYGYTF
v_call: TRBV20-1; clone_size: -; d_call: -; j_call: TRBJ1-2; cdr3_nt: TGCAGTGCTTTAAGGGGCTACACCTTC; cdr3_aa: CSALRGYTF
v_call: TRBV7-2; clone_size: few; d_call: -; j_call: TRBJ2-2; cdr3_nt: TGTGCCAGCATCGGTGGCGGGACCGGGGAGCTGTTTTTT; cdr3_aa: CASIGGGTGELFF
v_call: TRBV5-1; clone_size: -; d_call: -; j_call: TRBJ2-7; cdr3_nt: TGCGCCAGCAGCCCAACTAGCAAATCCTACGAGCAGTACTTC; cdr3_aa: CASSPTSKSYEQYF
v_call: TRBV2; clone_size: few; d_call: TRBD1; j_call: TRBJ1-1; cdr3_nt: TGTGCCAGCAGGTGGGACAGGAGGGTGGGTGAAGCTTTCTTT; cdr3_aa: CASRWDRRVGEAFF
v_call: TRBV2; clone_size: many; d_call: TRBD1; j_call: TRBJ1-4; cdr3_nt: TGTGCCAGCAGCGACGGGAGGTGGGGGACAGTCGAAAAACTGTTTTTT; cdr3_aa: CASSDGRWGTVEKLFF
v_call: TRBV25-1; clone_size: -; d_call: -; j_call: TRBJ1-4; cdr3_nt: TGTGCCAGCAGGCCCGACCCCGGCTCAAGAGGAACTAATGAAAAACTGTTTTTT; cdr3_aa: CASRPDPGSRGTNEKLFF
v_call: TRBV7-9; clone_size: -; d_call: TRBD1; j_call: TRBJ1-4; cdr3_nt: TGTGCCAGCAGAACCTCCGGGACAGGAGTTGAAAAACTGTTTTTT; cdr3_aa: CASRTSGTGVEKLFF
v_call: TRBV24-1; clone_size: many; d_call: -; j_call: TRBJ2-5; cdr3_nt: TGTGCCACCAGTGATTTGAGCGGAACGGGAGCTGGGGAGACCCAGTACTTC; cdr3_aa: CATSDLSGTGAGETQYF
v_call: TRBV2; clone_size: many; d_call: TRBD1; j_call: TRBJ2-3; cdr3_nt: TGTGCCAGCCGCAGACAGGGTCCAAGCACAGATACGCAGTATTTT; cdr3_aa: CASRRQGPSTDTQYF
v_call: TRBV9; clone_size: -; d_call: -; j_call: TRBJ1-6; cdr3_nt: TGTGCCAGCAGCAGACTCCAGGGAGATAATAATTCACCCCTCCACTTT; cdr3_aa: CASSRLQGDNNSPLHF
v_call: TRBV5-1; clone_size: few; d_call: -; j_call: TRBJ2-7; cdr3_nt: TGCGCCAGCAGCTTGGCCGCAAGGACCCTACGCTACGAGCAGTACTTC; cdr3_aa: CASSLAARTLRYEQYF
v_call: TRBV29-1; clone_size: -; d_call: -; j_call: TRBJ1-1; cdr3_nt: TGCAGCTTAGGACGGGGCACTGAAGCTTTCTTT; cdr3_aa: CSLGRGTEAFF
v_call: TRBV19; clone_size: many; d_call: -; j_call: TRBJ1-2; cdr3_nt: TGTGCCAGTAGTCCCCTCCCCAACAGGGATGGCTACACCTTC; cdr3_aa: CASSPLPNRDGYTF
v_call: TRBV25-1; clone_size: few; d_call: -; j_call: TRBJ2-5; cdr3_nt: TGTGCCAGCAGTTTACTTGGCAGCGGAGAAAGACAAGAGACCCAGTACTTC; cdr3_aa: CASSLLGSGERQETQYF